The sequence of this TCR beta chain was determined in a study of OX40 agonist ivuxolimab in advanced cancers. Study-wide results and limits: On average, CD8+ T cells had more expanded clones than CD4+. Low normalized T-cell clonal expansion was additionally recorded for some nonresponders. Clonal expansion from baseline to week 6 occurred in both CD4+ and CD8+ T cells.

On this clone: Its antigen is unknown.

TCRdb keeps only in-frame clones here, not all; method: immunoSEQ multiplex PCR. Of tens of thousands of clones detected, roughly 85% appear once; the ten largest clones hold about 5%. Germline CDR1 SGHKS, CDR2 YYEKEE (reference sequence). The CDR3 covers 15 residues. V lost 0 bases and J lost 0, with 8 bases in between. Patients were ineligible given autoimmune disease history or systemic immunosuppression. The rearrangement joins TRBV5-5 to TRBJ2-3, with D perhaps matching TRBD1 or TRBD2 (5 bases each). The sequence came from an adult with an advanced solid tumor such as melanoma, head and neck, liver or kidney cancer. This specimen consisted of CD4+ or CD8+ T cells sorted from blood, obtained in a trial of the OX40 agonist ivuxolimab. The CDR3 loop is CASSLGGPSTDTQYF. CDR3 nucleotides: TGTGCCAGCAGCTTGGGGGGACCTAGCACAGATACGCAGTATTTT.